This TCR beta chain appears in the sequencing data of a study of T cells in Graves' hyperthyroidism and ophthalmopathy. The CDR3 length is 13 residues. V shed 3 bases and J shed 4 bases, with 8 bases lying between them. CDR1 SGHAT and CDR2 FQNNGV come from the germline V gene. It was RNA transcripts that yielded the amplified TCR beta CDR3 regions. The primer set for the first-round RT-PCR of the TCR CDR3 was HTBI. One entry per CDR3 protein, called by TCRdb with MiXCR from the multiplex PCR reads. The table includes about 640,000 distinct CDR3 sequences, about 20% detected once. This clonotype was counted ten times or more.

The sequenced sample was blood. This TCR was recovered from a man between 25 and 39 years old with Graves' ophthalmopathy. The J gene is TRBJ2-3, the V gene TRBV11-2; TRBD1 might be the D (5 bases). DNA of the CDR3: TGTGCCAGCAGCTTGCAGGGTGCAGATACGCAGTATTTT. Amino acids: CASSLQGADTQYF.